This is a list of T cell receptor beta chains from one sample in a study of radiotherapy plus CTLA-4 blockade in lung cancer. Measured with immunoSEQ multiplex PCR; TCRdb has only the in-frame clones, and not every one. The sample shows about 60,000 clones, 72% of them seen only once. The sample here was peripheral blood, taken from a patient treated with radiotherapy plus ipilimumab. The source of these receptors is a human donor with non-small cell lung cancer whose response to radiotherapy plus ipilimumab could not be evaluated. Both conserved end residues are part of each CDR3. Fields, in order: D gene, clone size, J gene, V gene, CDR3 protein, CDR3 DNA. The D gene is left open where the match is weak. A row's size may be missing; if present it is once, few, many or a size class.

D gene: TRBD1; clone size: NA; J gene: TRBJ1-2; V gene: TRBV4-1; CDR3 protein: CASSRGTGERGGYTF; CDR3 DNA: TGCGCCAGCAGCCGCGGGACAGGGGAAAGGGGTGGCTACACCTTC
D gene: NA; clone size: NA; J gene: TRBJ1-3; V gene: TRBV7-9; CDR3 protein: CASSPRSGQRAYSGNTIYF; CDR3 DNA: TGTGCCAGCAGCCCCCGATCGGGACAACGTGCTTACTCTGGAAACACCATATATTTT
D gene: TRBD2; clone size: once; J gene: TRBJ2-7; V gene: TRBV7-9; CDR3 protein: CASSSRAGTYGEQYF; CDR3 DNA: TGTGCCAGCAGCTCACGAGCGGGGACGTATGGCGAGCAGTACTTC
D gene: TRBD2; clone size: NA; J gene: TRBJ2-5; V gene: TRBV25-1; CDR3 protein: CASSEYRLAGGQETQYF; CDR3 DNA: TGTGCCAGCAGTGAATATAGGCTAGCGGGGGGCCAAGAGACCCAGTACTTC
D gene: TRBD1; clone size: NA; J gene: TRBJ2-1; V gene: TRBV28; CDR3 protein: CASSLHDRGVEQFF; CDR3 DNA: TGTGCCAGCAGTTTACATGACAGGGGGGTTGAGCAGTTCTTC
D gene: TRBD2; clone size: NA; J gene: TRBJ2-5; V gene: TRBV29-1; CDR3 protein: CSVASLSLADQETQYF; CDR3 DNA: TGCAGCGTTGCTAGCCTCTCACTAGCGGATCAAGAGACCCAGTACTTC
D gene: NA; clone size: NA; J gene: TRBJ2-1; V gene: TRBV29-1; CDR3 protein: CSVDRFSYNEQFF; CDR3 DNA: TGCAGCGTCGACAGGTTCTCCTACAATGAGCAGTTCTTC
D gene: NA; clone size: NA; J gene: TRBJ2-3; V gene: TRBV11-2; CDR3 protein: CASSPLPGPTDTQYF; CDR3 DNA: TGTGCCAGCAGCCCACTACCAGGGCCCACAGATACGCAGTATTTT
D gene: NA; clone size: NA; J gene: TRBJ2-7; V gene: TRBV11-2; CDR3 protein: CASSLWPLPNEQYF; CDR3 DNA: TGTGCCAGCAGCTTATGGCCTCTTCCGAACGAGCAGTACTTC
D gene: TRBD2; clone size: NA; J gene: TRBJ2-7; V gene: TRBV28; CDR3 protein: CASSRIAGGPYEQYF; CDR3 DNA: TGTGCCAGCAGCCGGATAGCGGGGGGGCCCTACGAGCAGTACTTC
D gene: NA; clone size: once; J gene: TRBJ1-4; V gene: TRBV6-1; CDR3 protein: CASDTAATNEKLFF; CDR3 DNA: TGTGCCAGCGACACAGCCGCAACTAATGAAAAACTGTTTTTT
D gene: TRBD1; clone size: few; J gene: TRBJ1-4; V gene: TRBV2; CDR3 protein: CASSAHRGLGEKLFF; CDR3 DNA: TGTGCCAGCAGTGCCCACAGGGGGCTTGGAGAAAAACTGTTTTTT
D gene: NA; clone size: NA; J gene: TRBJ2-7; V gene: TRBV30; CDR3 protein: CAWSVGPYMGTRIYEQYF; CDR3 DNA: TGTGCCTGGAGTGTGGGGCCCTATATGGGGACAAGAATCTACGAGCAGTACTTC
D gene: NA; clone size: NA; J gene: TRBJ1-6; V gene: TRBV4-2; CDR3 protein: CASSMDSVNSYNSPLHF; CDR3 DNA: TGTGCCAGCAGCATGGACAGTGTAAACTCCTATAATTCACCCCTCCACTTT
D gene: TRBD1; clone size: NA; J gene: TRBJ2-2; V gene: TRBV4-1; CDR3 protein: CASSQGKRQGRHTGELFF; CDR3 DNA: TGCGCCAGCAGCCAAGGAAAAAGACAGGGGAGGCACACCGGGGAGCTGTTTTTT
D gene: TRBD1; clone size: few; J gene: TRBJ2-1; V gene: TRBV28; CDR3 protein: CASSLMGQGYEQFF; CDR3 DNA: TGTGCCAGCAGTTTAATGGGACAGGGGTATGAGCAGTTCTTC
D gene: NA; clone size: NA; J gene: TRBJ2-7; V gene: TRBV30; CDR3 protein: CAWSRLYEQYF; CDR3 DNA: TGTGCCTGGAGTCGTCTCTACGAGCAGTACTTC
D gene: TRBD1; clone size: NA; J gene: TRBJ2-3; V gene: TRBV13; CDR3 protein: CASSSDRGRLGGDTQYF; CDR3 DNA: TGTGCCAGCAGCTCTGACAGGGGGCGCCTGGGGGGAGATACGCAGTATTTT
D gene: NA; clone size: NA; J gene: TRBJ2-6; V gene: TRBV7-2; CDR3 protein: CASRNRRSGANVLTF; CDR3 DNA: TGTGCCAGCCGCAACCGGCGGTCTGGGGCCAACGTCCTGACTTTC
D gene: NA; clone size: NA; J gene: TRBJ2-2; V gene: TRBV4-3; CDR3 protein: CASSPQEGFWDTGELFF; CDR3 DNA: TGCGCCAGCAGCCCCCAGGAGGGTTTTTGGGACACCGGGGAGCTGTTTTTT
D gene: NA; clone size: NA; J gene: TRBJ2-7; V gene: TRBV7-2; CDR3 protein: CASSPTSPGGQNF; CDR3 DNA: TGTGCCAGCAGCCCAACCTCCCCCGGGGGACAGAACTTC
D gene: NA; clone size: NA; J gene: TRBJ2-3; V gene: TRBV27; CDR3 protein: CASSLPGTDTQYF; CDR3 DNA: TGTGCCAGCAGTTTACCAGGGACAGATACGCAGTATTTT
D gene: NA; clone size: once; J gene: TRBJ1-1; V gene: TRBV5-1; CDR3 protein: CASSLAVANTEAFF; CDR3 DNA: TGCGCCAGCAGCTTGGCCGTGGCGAACACTGAAGCTTTCTTT
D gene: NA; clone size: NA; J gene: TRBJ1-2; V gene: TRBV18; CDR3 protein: CASSPIGRNYGYTF; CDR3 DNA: TGTGCCAGCTCCCCCATTGGGAGGAACTATGGCTACACCTTC
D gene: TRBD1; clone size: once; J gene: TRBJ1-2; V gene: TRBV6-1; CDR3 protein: CASRQGNRGDTF; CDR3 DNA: TGTGCCAGCAGGCAGGGAAACAGGGGTGACACCTTC
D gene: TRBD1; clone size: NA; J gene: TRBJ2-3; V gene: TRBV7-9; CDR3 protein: CASSPDRAFGTDTQYF; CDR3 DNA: TGTGCCAGCAGCCCCGACAGGGCGTTTGGCACAGATACGCAGTATTTT
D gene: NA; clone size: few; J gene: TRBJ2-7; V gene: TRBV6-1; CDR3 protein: CASSEGGGRVYEQYF; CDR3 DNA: TGTGCCAGCAGTGAAGGGGGGGGCCGGGTCTACGAGCAGTACTTC
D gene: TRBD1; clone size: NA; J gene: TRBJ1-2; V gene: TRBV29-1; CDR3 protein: CSAPRQGALSGYTF; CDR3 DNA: TGCAGCGCCCCACGACAGGGGGCGTTAAGTGGCTACACCTTC
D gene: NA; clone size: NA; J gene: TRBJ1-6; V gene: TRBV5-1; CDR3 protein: CASSLGSLDSPLHF; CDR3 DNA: TGCGCCAGCAGCTTGGGCAGTCTTGATTCACCCCTCCACTTT
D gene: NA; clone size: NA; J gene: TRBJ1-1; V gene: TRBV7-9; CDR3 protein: CASSLAGGHTEAFF; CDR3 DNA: TGTGCCAGCAGCTTAGCGGGGGGGCACACTGAAGCTTTCTTT
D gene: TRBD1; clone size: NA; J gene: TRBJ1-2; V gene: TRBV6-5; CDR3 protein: CASSAGTGRTYGYTF; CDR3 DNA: TGTGCCAGCAGCGCCGGGACAGGGCGTACCTATGGCTACACCTTC
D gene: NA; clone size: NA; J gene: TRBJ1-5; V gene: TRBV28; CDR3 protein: CASSPWGGQPQHF; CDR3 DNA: TGTGCCAGCAGCCCCTGGGGAGGTCAGCCCCAGCATTTT
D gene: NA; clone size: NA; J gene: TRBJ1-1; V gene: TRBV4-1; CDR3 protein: CASSQDLRRWGDTEAFF; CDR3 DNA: TGCGCCAGCAGCCAAGATCTGAGACGGTGGGGCGACACTGAAGCTTTCTTT
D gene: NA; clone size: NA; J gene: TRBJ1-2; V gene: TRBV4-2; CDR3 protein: CASSQEVDHPGYGYTF; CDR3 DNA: TGTGCCAGCAGCCAAGAGGTCGACCACCCGGGCTATGGCTACACCTTC
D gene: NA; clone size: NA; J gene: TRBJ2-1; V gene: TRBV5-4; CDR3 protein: CASSLVGSRYNEQFF; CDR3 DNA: TGTGCCAGCAGCTTGGTCGGTTCACGATACAATGAGCAGTTCTTC
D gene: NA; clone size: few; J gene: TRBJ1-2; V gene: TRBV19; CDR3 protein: CASSIASGTSYGYTF; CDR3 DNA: TGTGCCAGTAGTATCGCGTCAGGGACAAGCTATGGCTACACCTTC
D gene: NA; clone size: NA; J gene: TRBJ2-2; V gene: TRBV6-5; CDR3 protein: CASSPRALGNGELFF; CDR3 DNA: TGTGCCAGCAGTCCTCGGGCCCTCGGGAACGGGGAGCTGTTTTTT
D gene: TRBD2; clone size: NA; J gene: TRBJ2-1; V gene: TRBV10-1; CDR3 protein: CASSESGGTSGRVNEQFF; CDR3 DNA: TGCGCCAGCAGTGAGTCGGGGGGAACTAGCGGGAGGGTGAATGAGCAGTTCTTC
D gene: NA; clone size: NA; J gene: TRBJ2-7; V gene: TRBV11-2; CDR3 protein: CASSLAGESGEQYF; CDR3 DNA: TGTGCCAGCAGCTTAGCGGGGGAATCGGGCGAGCAGTACTTT
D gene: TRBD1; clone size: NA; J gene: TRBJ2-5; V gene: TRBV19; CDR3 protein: CASRLTGKETQYF; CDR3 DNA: TGTGCCAGTAGATTGACAGGGAAAGAGACCCAGTACTTC
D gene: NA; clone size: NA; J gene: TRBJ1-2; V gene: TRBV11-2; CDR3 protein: CASSRGDGGRNRDGYTF; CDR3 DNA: TGTGCCAGCAGCCGGGGGGACGGGGGCAGGAATAGGGATGGCTACACCTTC